This TCR beta chain was identified in a study of blood T cell repertoires in COVID-19. Data came from immunoSEQ multiplex PCR; TCRdb stores just in-frame clones and leaves some out. This sample yields approximately 90,000 clones, of which 80% are seen a single time; roughly 21% belongs to the top ten. The germline V gene encodes CDR1 SNHLY and CDR2 FYNNEI. CDR3 length: 15 residues. Trimming removed 5 bases at V and 2 bases at J, with 15 bases between. The rearrangement uses TRBV2 and TRBJ2-5; D not certain. Material for sequencing was peripheral blood. The sequence was collected from a woman older than 75 with acute or convalescent COVID-19. In DNA form, the CDR3 reads TGTGCCAGCAGTTACTTGACTGGTCGGCAAGAGACCCAGTACTTC. It yields the protein CASSYLTGRQETQYF.